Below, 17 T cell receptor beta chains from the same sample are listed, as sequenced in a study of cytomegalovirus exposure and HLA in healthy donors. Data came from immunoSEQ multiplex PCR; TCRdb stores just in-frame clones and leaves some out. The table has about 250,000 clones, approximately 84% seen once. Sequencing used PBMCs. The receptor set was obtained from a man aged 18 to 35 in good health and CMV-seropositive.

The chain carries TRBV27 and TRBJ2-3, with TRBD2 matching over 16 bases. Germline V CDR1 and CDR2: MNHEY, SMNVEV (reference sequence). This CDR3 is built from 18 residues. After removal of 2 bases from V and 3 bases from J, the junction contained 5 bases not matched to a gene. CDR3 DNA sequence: TGTGCCAGCAGTTTAAGGGGACTAGCGGGAGGGCCAACAGATACGCAGTATTTT. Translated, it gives CASSLRGLAGGPTDTQYF.

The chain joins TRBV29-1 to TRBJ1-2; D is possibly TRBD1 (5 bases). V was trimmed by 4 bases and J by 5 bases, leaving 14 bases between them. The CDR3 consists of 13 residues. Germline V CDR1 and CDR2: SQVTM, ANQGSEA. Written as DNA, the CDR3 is TGCAGCGTTGGGGACGGACTCCCTTATGGCTACACCTTC. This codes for CSVGDGLPYGYTF.

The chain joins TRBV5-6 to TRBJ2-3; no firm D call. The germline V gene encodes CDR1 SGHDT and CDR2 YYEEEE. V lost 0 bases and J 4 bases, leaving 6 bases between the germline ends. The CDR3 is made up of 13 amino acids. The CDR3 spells CASSLGSSDTQYF. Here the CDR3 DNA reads TGTGCCAGCAGCTTGGGTTCCTCAGATACGCAGTATTTT.

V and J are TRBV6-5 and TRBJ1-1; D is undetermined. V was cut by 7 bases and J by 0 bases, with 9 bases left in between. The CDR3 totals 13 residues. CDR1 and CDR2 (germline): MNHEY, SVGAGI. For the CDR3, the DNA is TGTGCCAGCACTCACACAGTGAACACTGAAGCTTTCTTT. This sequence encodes CASTHTVNTEAFF.

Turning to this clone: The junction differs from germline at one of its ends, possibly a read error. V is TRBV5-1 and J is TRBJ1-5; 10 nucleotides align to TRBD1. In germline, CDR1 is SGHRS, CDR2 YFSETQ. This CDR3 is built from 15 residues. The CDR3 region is CASSLGTGVGQPQHF. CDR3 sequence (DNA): TGCGCCAGCAGTTTGGGGACAGGGGTAGGTCAGCCCCAGCATTTT.

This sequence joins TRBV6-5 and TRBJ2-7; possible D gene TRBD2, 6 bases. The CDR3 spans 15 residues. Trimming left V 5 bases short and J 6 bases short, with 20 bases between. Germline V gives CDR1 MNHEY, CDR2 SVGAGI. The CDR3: CASSTVGGRQAEQYF. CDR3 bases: TGTGCCAGCAGTACCGTCGGAGGGCGGCAGGCCGAGCAGTACTTC.

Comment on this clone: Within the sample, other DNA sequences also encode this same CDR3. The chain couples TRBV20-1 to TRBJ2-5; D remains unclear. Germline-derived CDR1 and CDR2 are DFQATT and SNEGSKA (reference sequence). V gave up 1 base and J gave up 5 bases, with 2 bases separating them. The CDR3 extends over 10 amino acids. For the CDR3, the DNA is TGCAGTGCTAGAGCTGAGACCCAGTACTTC. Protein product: CSARAETQYF.

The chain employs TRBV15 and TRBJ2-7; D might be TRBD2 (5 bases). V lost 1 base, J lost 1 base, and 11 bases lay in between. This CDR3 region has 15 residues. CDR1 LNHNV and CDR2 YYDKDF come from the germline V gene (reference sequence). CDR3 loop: CATSRVSALSYEQYF. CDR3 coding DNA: TGTGCCACCAGCAGAGTTAGCGCCCTATCCTACGAGCAGTACTTC.

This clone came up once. In nucleotides, the CDR3 is TGCAGCGTTGTCCCGGAGAGGGGATTGACCTACAATGAGCAGTTCTTC. It codes for CSVVPERGLTYNEQFF. The chain joins TRBV29-1 to TRBJ2-1; the D call may be TRBD1 or TRBD2 (5 bases each). This CDR3 spans 16 amino acids. The germline gives CDR1 SQVTM, CDR2 ANQGSEA. Trimming shortened V by 4 bases and J by 2 bases, and 18 bases separated the two germline ends.

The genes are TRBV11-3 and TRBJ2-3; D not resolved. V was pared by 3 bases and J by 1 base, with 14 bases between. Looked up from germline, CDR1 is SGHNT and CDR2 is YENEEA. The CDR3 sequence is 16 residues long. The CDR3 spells CASSLPPPKGTDTQYF. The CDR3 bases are TGTGCCAGCAGCTTGCCCCCTCCGAAGGGCACAGATACGCAGTATTTT.

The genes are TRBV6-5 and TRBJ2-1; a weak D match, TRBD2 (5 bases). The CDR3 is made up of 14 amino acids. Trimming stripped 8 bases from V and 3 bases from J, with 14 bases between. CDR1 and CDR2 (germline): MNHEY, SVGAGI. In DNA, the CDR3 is TGTGCCAGCGCCCTTGGCGGGTACTACAATGAGCAGTTCTTC. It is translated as CASALGGYYNEQFF.

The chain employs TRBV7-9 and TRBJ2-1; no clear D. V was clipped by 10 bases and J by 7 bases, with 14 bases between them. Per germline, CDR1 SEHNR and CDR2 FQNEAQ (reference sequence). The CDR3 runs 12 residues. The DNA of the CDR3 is TGTGCCACCCCCACTGGGTGGAATGAGCAGTTCTTC. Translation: CATPTGWNEQFF. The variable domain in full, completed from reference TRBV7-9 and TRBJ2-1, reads DTGVSQNPRHKITKRGQNVTFRCDPISEHNRLYWYRQTLGQGPEFLTYFQNEAQLEKSRLLSDRFSAERPKGSFSTLEIQRTEQGDSAMYLCATPTGWNEQFFGPGTRLTVL.

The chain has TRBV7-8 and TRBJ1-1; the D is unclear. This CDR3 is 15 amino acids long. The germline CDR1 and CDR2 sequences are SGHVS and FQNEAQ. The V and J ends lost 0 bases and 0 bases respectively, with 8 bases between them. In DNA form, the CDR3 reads TGTGCCAGCAGCTTAGCGTCCAGGATGAACACTGAAGCTTTCTTT. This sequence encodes CASSLASRMNTEAFF. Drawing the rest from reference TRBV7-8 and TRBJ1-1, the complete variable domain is GAGVSQSPRYKVAKRGQDVALRCDPISGHVSLFWYQQALGQGPEFLTYFQNEAQLDKSGLPSDRFFAERPEGSVSTLKIQRTQQEDSAVYLCASSLASRMNTEAFFGQGTRLTVV.

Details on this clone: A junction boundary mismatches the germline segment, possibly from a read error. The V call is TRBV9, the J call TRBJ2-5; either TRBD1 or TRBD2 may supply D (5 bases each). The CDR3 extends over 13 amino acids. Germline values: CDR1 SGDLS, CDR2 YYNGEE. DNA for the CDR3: TGTGCCAGCAGCGTACCGGGGCAAGCGACCCAGTACTTC. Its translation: CASSVPGQATQYF.

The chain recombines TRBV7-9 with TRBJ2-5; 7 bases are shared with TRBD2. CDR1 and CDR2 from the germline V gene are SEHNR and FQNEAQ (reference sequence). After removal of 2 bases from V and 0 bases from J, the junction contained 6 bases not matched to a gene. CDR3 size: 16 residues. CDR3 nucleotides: TGTGCCAGCAGCTTAACAAGCGGGGCATACCAAGAGACCCAGTACTTC. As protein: CASSLTSGAYQETQYF.

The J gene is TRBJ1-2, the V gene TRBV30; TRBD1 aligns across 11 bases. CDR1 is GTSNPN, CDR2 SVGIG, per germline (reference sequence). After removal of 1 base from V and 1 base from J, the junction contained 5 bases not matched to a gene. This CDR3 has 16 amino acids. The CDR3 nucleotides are TGTGCCTGGAGTGGGACAGGGGGCCCCTTTAACTATGGCTACACCTTC. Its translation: CAWSGTGGPFNYGYTF.

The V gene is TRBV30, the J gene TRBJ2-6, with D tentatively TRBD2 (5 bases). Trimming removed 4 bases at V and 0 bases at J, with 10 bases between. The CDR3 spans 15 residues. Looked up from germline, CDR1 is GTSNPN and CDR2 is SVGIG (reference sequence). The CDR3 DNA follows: TGTGCCTGGACTCGGGGTTTCTCTGGGGCCAACGTCCTGACTTTC. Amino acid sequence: CAWTRGFSGANVLTF.